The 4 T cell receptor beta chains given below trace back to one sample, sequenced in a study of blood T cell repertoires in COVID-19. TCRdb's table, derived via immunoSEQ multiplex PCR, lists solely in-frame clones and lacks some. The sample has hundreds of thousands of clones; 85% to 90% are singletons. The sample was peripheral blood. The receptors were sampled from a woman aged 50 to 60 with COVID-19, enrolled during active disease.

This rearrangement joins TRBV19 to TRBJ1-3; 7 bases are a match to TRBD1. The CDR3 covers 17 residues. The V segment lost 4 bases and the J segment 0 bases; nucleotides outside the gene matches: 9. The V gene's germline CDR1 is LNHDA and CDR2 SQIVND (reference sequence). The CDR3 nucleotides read TGTGCCAGTAGTAGGGACAGACCTCGTTTCTCTGGAAACACCATATATTTT. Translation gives CASSRDRPRFSGNTIYF.

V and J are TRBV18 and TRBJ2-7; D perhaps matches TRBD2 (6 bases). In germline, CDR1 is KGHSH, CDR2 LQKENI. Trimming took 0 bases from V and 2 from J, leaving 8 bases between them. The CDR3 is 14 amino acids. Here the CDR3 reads CASSPPAGTYEQYF. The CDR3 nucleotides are TGTGCCAGCTCACCACCGGCGGGAACCTACGAGCAGTACTTC.

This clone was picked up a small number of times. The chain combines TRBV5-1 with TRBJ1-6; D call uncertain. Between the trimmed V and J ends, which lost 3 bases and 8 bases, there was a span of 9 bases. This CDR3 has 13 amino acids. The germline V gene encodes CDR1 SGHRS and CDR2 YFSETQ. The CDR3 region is CASSSFRDSPLHF. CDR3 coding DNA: TGCGCCAGCAGCTCCTTCCGGGATTCACCCCTCCACTTT.

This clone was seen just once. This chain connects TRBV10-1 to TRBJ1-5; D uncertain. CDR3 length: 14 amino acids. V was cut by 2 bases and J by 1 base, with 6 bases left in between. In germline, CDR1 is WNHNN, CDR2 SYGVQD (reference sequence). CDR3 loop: CASSERGSNQPQHF. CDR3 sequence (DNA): TGCGCCAGCAGTGAGCGGGGAAGCAATCAGCCCCAGCATTTT.